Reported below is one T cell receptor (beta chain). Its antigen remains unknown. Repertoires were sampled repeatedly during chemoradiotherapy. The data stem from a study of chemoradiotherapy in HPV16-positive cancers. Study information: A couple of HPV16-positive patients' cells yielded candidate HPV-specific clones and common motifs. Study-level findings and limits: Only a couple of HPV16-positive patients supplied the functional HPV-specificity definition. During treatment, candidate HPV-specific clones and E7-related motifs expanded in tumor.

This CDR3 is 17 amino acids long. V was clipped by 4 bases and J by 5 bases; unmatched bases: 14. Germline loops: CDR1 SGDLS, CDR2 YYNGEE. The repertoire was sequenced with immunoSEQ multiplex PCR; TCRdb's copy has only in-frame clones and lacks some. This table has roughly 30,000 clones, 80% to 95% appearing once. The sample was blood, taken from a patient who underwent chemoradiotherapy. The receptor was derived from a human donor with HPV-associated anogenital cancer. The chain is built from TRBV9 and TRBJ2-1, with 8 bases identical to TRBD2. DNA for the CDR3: TGTGCCAGCAGCCCCCTGACCCGGAGCGGGGGACACAATGAGCAGTTCTTC. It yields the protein CASSPLTRSGGHNEQFF.